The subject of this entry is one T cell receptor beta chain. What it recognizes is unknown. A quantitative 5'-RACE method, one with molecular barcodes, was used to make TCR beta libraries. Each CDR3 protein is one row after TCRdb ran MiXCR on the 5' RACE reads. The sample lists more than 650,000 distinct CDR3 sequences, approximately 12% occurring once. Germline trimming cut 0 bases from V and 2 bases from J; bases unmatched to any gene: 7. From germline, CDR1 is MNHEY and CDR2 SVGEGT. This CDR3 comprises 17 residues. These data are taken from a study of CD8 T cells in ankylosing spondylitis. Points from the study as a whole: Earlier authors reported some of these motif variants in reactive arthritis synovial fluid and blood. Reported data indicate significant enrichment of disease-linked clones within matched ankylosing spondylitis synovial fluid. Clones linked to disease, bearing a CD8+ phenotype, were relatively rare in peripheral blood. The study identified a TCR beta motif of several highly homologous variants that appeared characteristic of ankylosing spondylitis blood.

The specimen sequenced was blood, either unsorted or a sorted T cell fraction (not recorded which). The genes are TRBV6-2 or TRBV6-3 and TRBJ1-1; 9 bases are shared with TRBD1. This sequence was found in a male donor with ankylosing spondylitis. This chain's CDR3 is CASSYSEGQGYNTEAFF. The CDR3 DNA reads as TGTGCCAGCAGTTACTCGGAGGGACAGGGATACAACACTGAAGCTTTCTTT.